This T cell receptor (beta chain) emerged from a study of control samples from healthy donors and cancer patients (TCRdb year 2020). The CDR3 numbers 17 residues from cysteine through phenylalanine. Just the 51-base CDR3 DNA is kept, in frame starting at base 1. Based on the germline V gene (reference sequence), the CDR1 and CDR2 sequences are LNHDA and SQIVND. V trim: 3 bases; J trim: 0 bases; unmatched bases: 1. Libraries were built with the immunoSEQ multiplex PCR assay. TCRdb holds this immuneACCESS table with in-frame rearrangements only. Some clones are missing; in checked studies, unresolved V genes explain under half, and the rest has no known cause. Present in this sample are 99,000 or so clones, 83% of which were seen just once. Of the sample, 13% is held by the ten largest clones. A remark on this clone: Its specific antigen is unknown. No much larger clonotype is one base removed from it; base qualities were not supplied.

Sequenced input: blood. The rearrangement joined TRBV19 to TRBJ2-3, with 15 middle bases fitting TRBD2. This receptor was taken from a woman in her fifties or sixties in good health. The sequence in DNA is TGTGCCAGTAGTATGGGACTAGCGGGGGGAAGCACAGATACGCAGTATTTT. It specifies CASSMGLAGGSTDTQYF.